Below are 22 T cell receptor beta chains sequenced from a single sample in a study of shared clonotypes between healthy human individuals. Sequencing used immunoSEQ multiplex PCR; TCRdb keeps in-frame clones, though not all of them. The sample includes 800,000 to 1,200,000 clones, 75% to 85% of them seen just once. The sample was memory CD4+ T cells from PBMCs. Regarding subset: CD45RA-negative fraction. These receptors all come from a man between 18 and 29 years old in good health. Some clones in this sample may be carry-over from other donors' samples.

This clone was recorded a few times. V usage is TRBV30 and J usage is TRBJ1-1, with TRBD1 identical over 7 bases. CDR3 length equals 12 residues. The J segment lost 4 bases and the V segment lost 3 bases, leaving 2 bases of the junction unmatched. Germline V lookup: CDR1 GTSNPN, CDR2 SVGIG (reference sequence). CDR3 in amino acids: CAWRQGSTEAFF. CDR3 in DNA: TGTGCCTGGAGACAGGGGAGCACTGAAGCTTTCTTT.

The V call is TRBV7-9, the J call TRBJ1-6; the D gene is possibly TRBD1 (5 bases). CDR3 length: 15 amino acids. V gave up 2 bases and J gave up 6 bases, with 11 bases separating them. Looked up from germline, CDR1 is SEHNR and CDR2 is FQNEAQ (reference sequence). CDR3: CASSLREGRNSPLHF. The CDR3 DNA follows: TGTGCCAGCAGCTTACGGGAGGGGCGTAATTCACCCCTCCACTTT. Combining the CDR3 with reference TRBV7-9 and TRBJ1-6 gives the whole variable domain DTGVSQNPRHKITKRGQNVTFRCDPISEHNRLYWYRQTLGQGPEFLTYFQNEAQLEKSRLLSDRFSAERPKGSFSTLEIQRTEQGDSAMYLCASSLREGRNSPLHFGNGTRLTVT.

This clone was found a few times. The J gene is TRBJ1-1, the V gene TRBV4-1; TRBD1 aligns across 8 bases. This CDR3 is 15 amino acids long. After removal of 4 bases from V and 3 bases from J, the junction contained 7 bases not matched to a gene. Germline lookup yields CDR1 MGHRA and CDR2 YSYEKL. The CDR3 region has the DNA TGCGCCAGCAGCCTCAGACAGGGGTTGGACACTGAAGCTTTCTTT. It encodes CASSLRQGLDTEAFF.

A word on this clone: An end of the junction does not agree with germline; a read error may underlie this. The CDR3 sequence: CASSQGLAGTYSEQFF. CDR3 coding DNA: TGTGCCAGCAGCCAAGGACTAGCGGGAACTTACAGTGAGCAGTTCTTC. The chain combines TRBV4-2 with TRBJ2-1, with 11 bases identical to TRBD2. The CDR3 is made up of 16 amino acids. Germline V gene sequence: CDR1 LGHNA, CDR2 YNFKEQ.

This chain joins TRBV11-2 and TRBJ2-7; 7 nucleotides agree with TRBD1. The CDR3 is made up of 12 amino acids. The junction had 1 base not matched to a gene; V was cut back by 2 bases and J by 6 bases. Germline CDR1 SGHAT, CDR2 FQNNGV. In DNA, the CDR3 is TGTGCCAGCAGCTTATCAGGGGGCGAGCAGTACTTC. Its protein is CASSLSGGEQYF.

This clone was observed a few times. The chain uses TRBV27 and TRBJ1-1, with 9 nucleotides matching TRBD1. Germline V gene data show CDR1 as MNHEY and CDR2 as SMNVEV (reference sequence). The CDR3 consists of 12 residues. Trimming at V came to 4 bases and at J to 10 bases, leaving 4 bases not matched to a gene. Written as DNA, the CDR3 is TGTGCCAGCAGTTCGAACAGGGGGCGAGCTTTCTTT. This gives the protein CASSSNRGRAFF.

This clone was seen only once. Germline is not matched at one junction end, which may reflect a read error. The V call is TRBV19, the J call TRBJ2-2; TRBD2 matches at 10 bases. Germline CDR1 is LNHDA and CDR2 is SQIVND (reference sequence). This CDR3 contains 15 residues. CDR3 DNA: TGTGCCACTAGTAGTCGGACTAGCGGATTGGGGGAGCTGTTTTTT. Protein sequence: CATSSRTSGLGELFF.

V is TRBV27 and J is TRBJ2-7; weak D call: TRBD1 (6 bases). Germline loops: CDR1 MNHEY, CDR2 SMNVEV (reference sequence). The CDR3 has 13 amino acids. The ends were cut back, 5 bases at V and 6 bases at J, with 14 bases in the middle. The chain's CDR3 is CASSPPLGAEQYF. The CDR3 coding sequence is TGTGCCAGCAGTCCTCCTTTGGGGGCCGAGCAGTACTTC.

This sequence joins TRBV28 and TRBJ1-1; maybe TRBD1 (6 bases). CDR3 length: 14 amino acids. Germline V gene sequence: CDR1 MDHEN, CDR2 SYDVKM. V was pared by 8 bases and J by 4 bases, with 17 bases between. The DNA for the CDR3 is TGTGCCAGCCTTAGGACAGCCTCGGTCACTGAAGCTTTCTTT. It encodes CASLRTASVTEAFF.

This sequence joins TRBV5-1 and TRBJ2-2, with unresolved D. The germline CDR1 and CDR2 sequences are SGHRS and YFSETQ. This CDR3 has 15 amino acids. With 0 bases removed from V and 5 bases from J, the gap between germline ends came to 11 bases. CDR3 loop: CASSLGSYITGELFF. DNA of the CDR3: TGCGCCAGCAGCTTGGGGTCTTACATTACCGGGGAGCTGTTTTTT.

The genes are TRBV6-5 and TRBJ2-7; maybe TRBD2 (6 bases). CDR1 and CDR2 from the germline V gene are MNHEY and SVGAGI. The V gene lost 0 bases and the J gene lost 7 bases, with 16 bases spanning the gap. The CDR3 loop spans 15 amino acids. This chain's CDR3 is CASSYSFGGGGEQYF. The CDR3 coding sequence is TGTGCCAGCAGTTACTCCTTTGGGGGAGGTGGTGAGCAGTACTTC.

The chain has TRBV9 and TRBJ2-7, with D perhaps given as TRBD1 or TRBD2 (5 bases each). The CDR3 spans 14 residues. V lost 5 bases and J 6 bases, leaving 18 bases between the germline ends. Germline values: CDR1 SGDLS, CDR2 YYNGEE. Here the CDR3 reads CASSGGEGFREQYF. DNA for the CDR3: TGTGCCAGCAGTGGGGGTGAGGGATTTCGCGAGCAGTACTTC.

CDR3 protein: CASSIRRGPSGNTIYF. CDR3 nucleotide sequence: TGTGCCAGTAGTATTCGACGGGGCCCCTCTGGAAACACCATATATTTT. The rearrangement uses TRBV19 and TRBJ1-3, with D possibly TRBD1 on 5 matching bases. CDR1 LNHDA and CDR2 SQIVND come from the germline V gene (reference sequence). The CDR3 spans 16 residues. V was trimmed by 3 bases and J by 0 bases, leaving 12 bases between them. Full variable domain (rest looked up from reference TRBV19 and TRBJ1-3): DGGITQSPKYLFRKEGQNVTLSCEQNLNHDAMYWYRQDPGQGLRLIYYSQIVNDFQKGDIAEGYSVSREKKESFPLTVTSAQKNPTAFYLCASSIRRGPSGNTIYFGEGSWLTVV.

In the case of this clone: Other DNA sequences of this sample code for an identical CDR3. The chain joins TRBV28 to TRBJ1-2; the D gene is possibly TRBD1 (5 bases). Germline CDR1 reads MDHEN; CDR2 reads SYDVKM. With 3 bases removed from V and 4 bases from J, the gap between germline ends came to 9 bases. The CDR3 is made up of 13 amino acids. CDR3 sequence: CASSFGQGYGYTF. The DNA of the CDR3 is TGTGCCAGCAGTTTCGGGCAGGGCTATGGCTACACCTTC.

This clone was seen a single time. The CDR3 is CASSLATGGRGNTIYF. For the CDR3, the DNA is TGTGCCAGCAGCTTAGCAACAGGGGGCCGCGGAAACACCATATATTTT. This sequence joins TRBV7-8 and TRBJ1-3; 9 bases align to TRBD1. V lost 0 bases to trimming and J lost 4 bases; unmatched junction nucleotides: 4. Germline V gene sequence: CDR1 SGHVS, CDR2 FQNEAQ. This CDR3 spans 16 amino acids.

This sequence joins TRBV7-8 and TRBJ2-2; D remains ambiguous. The V gene lost 2 bases and the J gene lost 5 bases, with 6 bases spanning the gap. The CDR3 is made up of 13 amino acids. In germline, CDR1 is SGHVS, CDR2 FQNEAQ. The CDR3 spells CASSLRLTGELFF. CDR3 nucleotides: TGTGCCAGCAGCTTACGGTTAACCGGGGAGCTGTTTTTT.

This rearrangement joins TRBV5-1 to TRBJ1-2; no clear D gene. CDR3 length: 15 amino acids. V lost 2 bases and J lost 5, with 16 bases in between. Per germline, CDR1 SGHRS and CDR2 YFSETQ. CDR3 DNA sequence: TGCGCCAGCAGCTTAAGGACGGGTTTGGTGTATGGCTACACCTTC. This translates into CASSLRTGLVYGYTF.

The chain is built from TRBV7-2 and TRBJ1-4, with TRBD1 identical over 7 bases. Unmatched junction bases numbered 10, after V lost 2 bases and J lost 7 bases. The CDR3 length is 16 residues. Germline values: CDR1 SGHTA, CDR2 FQGNSA. CDR3 nucleotides: TGTGCCAGCAGCTTACCACGCCGGAGGGGGCTTGAAAAACTGTTTTTT. Protein product: CASSLPRRRGLEKLFF.

This clone has a single count. The CDR3 protein is CASSRTPLSSGNTIYF. For the CDR3, the DNA is TGCGCCAGCAGCCGAACCCCCCTGAGCTCTGGAAACACCATATATTTT. This chain uses TRBV4-1 with TRBJ1-3, with D unclear. The CDR3 has 16 residues. V dropped 4 bases and J dropped 0 bases, with 13 bases sitting between them. Per the germline V gene, CDR1 is MGHRA and CDR2 is YSYEKL.

This clone was seen just once. The chain joins TRBV19 to TRBJ1-1, with D uncertain. V lost 6 bases and J lost 0, with 17 bases in between. The CDR3 totals 16 residues. Germline CDR1 and CDR2: LNHDA and SQIVND (reference sequence). CDR3 sequence: CASSPLAAGVNTEAFF. The CDR3 region has the DNA TGTGCCAGTAGCCCTCTAGCGGCAGGCGTGAACACTGAAGCTTTCTTT.

This chain connects TRBV11-1 to TRBJ2-1, with 7 bases aligning to TRBD2. V was clipped by 2 bases and J by 1 base; unmatched bases: 2. The CDR3 is made up of 15 amino acids. Germline CDR1 SGHAT, CDR2 FQDESV (reference sequence). CDR3 sequence (DNA): TGTGCCAGCAGCTTATTGCGGGAGTCCTACAATGAGCAGTTCTTC. Protein: CASSLLRESYNEQFF.

This chain connects TRBV7-9 to TRBJ2-1, with D possibly matching TRBD1 (5 bases). CDR1 and CDR2 (germline): SEHNR, FQNEAQ (reference sequence). The ends were cut back, 8 bases at V and 0 bases at J, with 11 bases in the middle. CDR3 size: 14 residues. The DNA of the CDR3 is TGTGCCAGCGGGCGGACAACCTCCTACAATGAGCAGTTCTTC. Translating it yields CASGRTTSYNEQFF.